Presented here are 19 T cell receptor beta chains from one specimen sequenced in a study of cytomegalovirus exposure and HLA in healthy donors (TCRdb year 2017). The library came from the immunoSEQ multiplex PCR assay. For the multiplex PCR, a mixture combining 60 forward primers for TCR Vbeta segments and 13 reverse primers for TCR Jbeta segments was used. The table comes from immuneACCESS by way of TCRdb, which keeps in-frame sequences with V and J called. Part of the clones is missing from these tables; in studies checked, under half for an unresolved V gene and the rest for unknown reasons. Here the sample has 65,000 to 85,000 clones; roughly 65% occur a single time. The top ten constitute 14% of the sample. The sequenced sample was PBMCs. Receptor source: a male donor in good health and CMV-seropositive.

V gene TRBV14 combines with J gene TRBJ1-5; no firm D call. The CDR3 covers 12 residues. Germline V gene lookup returns CDR1 SGHDN and CDR2 FVKESK. V lost 1 base and J lost 14, with 12 bases in between. CDR3 DNA: TGTGCCAGCAGCCAAGGGTCAGGCTTAAAGCATTTT. This encodes CASSQGSGLKHF.

In this sample, this clone turned up a few times. This chain connects TRBV5-1 to TRBJ2-2; TRBD2 aligns across 10 bases. There are 20 residues in the CDR3. V shed 9 bases, J shed 0 bases, and the junction held 20 bases outside the gene matches. From germline, CDR1 is SGHRS and CDR2 YFSETQ. In nucleotides, the CDR3 is TGCGCCACCTCGAGACACCCTAGCGGGAGTCAGCCCGCGAACACCGGGGAGCTGTTTTTT. Translating it yields CATSRHPSGSQPANTGELFF.

This clone occurred a few times. This chain uses TRBV6-5 with TRBJ1-1, with D uncertain. V lost 0 bases and J 3 bases, leaving 11 bases between the germline ends. Germline CDR1 reads MNHEY; CDR2 reads SVGAGI. This CDR3 region has 15 residues. CDR3 sequence reads: CASSYSYTSYTEAFF. In DNA form, the CDR3 reads TGTGCCAGCAGTTACTCTTACACATCCTACACTGAAGCTTTCTTT.

This sequence joins TRBV5-5 and TRBJ1-2; TRBD1 matches 7 bases. This CDR3 is built from 15 residues. The V and J ends lost 4 bases and 1 base, in that order; junction bases with no gene match: 7. The germline CDR1 and CDR2 sequences are SGHKS and YYEKEE (reference sequence). The CDR3 region has the DNA TGTGCCAGCAGCGAGGGGACAGCCGTTAACTATGGCTACACCTTC. Translation: CASSEGTAVNYGYTF.

CDR3 amino acids: CASSYYEQYF. The CDR3 bases are TGTGCCAGTAGTTACTACGAGCAGTACTTC. The chain carries TRBV19 and TRBJ2-7; D is uncertain. Germline V gene sequence: CDR1 LNHDA, CDR2 SQIVND (reference sequence). Trimming took 5 bases from V and 3 from J, leaving 2 bases between them. This CDR3 has 10 residues. The complete variable domain, with remaining parts taken from reference TRBV19 and TRBJ2-7, reads DGGITQSPKYLFRKEGQNVTLSCEQNLNHDAMYWYRQDPGQGLRLIYYSQIVNDFQKGDIAEGYSVSREKKESFPLTVTSAQKNPTAFYLCASSYYEQYFGPGTRLTVT.

The gene calls are TRBV18 and TRBJ2-3, with 8 bases fitting TRBD1. After removal of 5 bases from V and 4 bases from J, the junction contained 8 bases not matched to a gene. This CDR3 has 15 amino acids. Germline CDR1 and CDR2: KGHSH and LQKENI. The CDR3 coding sequence is TGTGCCAGCTCAGCCGGGACAGGATTTTCAGATACGCAGTATTTT. It encodes CASSAGTGFSDTQYF.

The rearrangement joins TRBV6-1 to TRBJ2-1, with 10 bases aligning to TRBD2. Germline CDR1 is MNHNS and CDR2 is SASEGT. Unmatched junction bases numbered 6, after V lost 2 bases and J lost 8 bases. There are 15 residues in the CDR3. Written as DNA, the CDR3 is TGTGCCAGCAGTGAACGTCTAGCGGGAGTCGATGAGCAGTTCTTC. Translating it yields CASSERLAGVDEQFF.

The chain links TRBV11-2 to TRBJ2-1, with D maybe TRBD2 (5 bases). The ends were cut back, 4 bases at V and 4 bases at J, with 8 bases in the middle. The CDR3 totals 13 residues. From germline, CDR1 is SGHAT and CDR2 FQNNGV. CDR3 region: CASSSRTYNEQFF. The CDR3 DNA reads as TGTGCCAGCAGCTCCCGGACTTACAATGAGCAGTTCTTC.

This chain uses TRBV9 with TRBJ2-5; 10 bases align to TRBD1. Germline V gene data show CDR1 as SGDLS and CDR2 as YYNGEE. This CDR3 has 17 amino acids. With 0 bases clipped from V and 5 bases from J, the junction kept 10 bases outside the gene matches. CDR3 sequence: CASSVGSRQGARETQYF. The CDR3 DNA reads TGTGCCAGCAGCGTAGGGTCCCGACAGGGGGCGAGGGAGACCCAGTACTTC. Full variable domain (missing parts from reference TRBV9 and TRBJ2-5): DSGVTQTPKHLITATGQRVTLRCSPRSGDLSVYWYQQSLDQGLQFLIQYYNGEERAKGNILERFSAQQFPDLHSELNLSSLELGDSALYFCASSVGSRQGARETQYFGPGTRLLVL.

This clone was detected once. This CDR3 is also generated by other DNA sequences in the sample. The chain recombines TRBV10-3 with TRBJ2-1, with 8 bases matching TRBD2. Trimming took 6 bases from V and 7 from J; bases not matched to a gene: 2. The CDR3 length is 12 residues. Germline lookup yields CDR1 ENHRY and CDR2 SYGVKD. The CDR3: CAISAGGNEQFF. The DNA of the CDR3 is TGTGCCATCAGCGCGGGGGGTAATGAGCAGTTCTTC.

This chain joins TRBV7-9 and TRBJ2-5, with 13 bases aligning to TRBD2. V lost 6 bases and J lost 4; bases outside the gene matches: 5. Germline values: CDR1 SEHNR, CDR2 FQNEAQ (reference sequence). The CDR3 length is 15 residues. DNA of the CDR3: TGTGCCAGCAGGTCAGGACTAGCGGGAGCAGAGACCCAGTACTTC. This encodes CASRSGLAGAETQYF.

This chain connects TRBV9 to TRBJ1-1; D is uncertain. The CDR3 covers 13 residues. Per the germline V gene, CDR1 is SGDLS and CDR2 is YYNGEE. Between the trimmed V and J ends, which lost 0 bases and 2 bases, there was a span of 5 bases. CDR3 coding DNA: TGTGCCAGCAGCGTAGCTCCCAACACTGAAGCTTTCTTT. As protein: CASSVAPNTEAFF. Looking up the rest from reference TRBV9 and TRBJ1-1 gives the full variable domain: DSGVTQTPKHLITATGQRVTLRCSPRSGDLSVYWYQQSLDQGLQFLIQYYNGEERAKGNILERFSAQQFPDLHSELNLSSLELGDSALYFCASSVAPNTEAFFGQGTRLTVV.

The table lists this clone with a few counts. The chain links TRBV7-2 to TRBJ1-2; 11 positions match TRBD1. V was pared by 5 bases and J by 6 bases, with 5 bases of the junction left unmatched. Germline V gene lookup returns CDR1 SGHTA and CDR2 FQGNSA. The CDR3 length is 14 residues. CDR3 region: CASSGQGAPHGYTF. The CDR3 DNA reads as TGTGCCAGCAGCGGACAGGGGGCGCCTCATGGCTACACCTTC.

The V call is TRBV6-6, the J call TRBJ2-1; 9 positions match TRBD2. The germline gives CDR1 MNHNY, CDR2 SVGAGI (reference sequence). Unmatched junction bases numbered 14, after V lost 4 bases and J lost 10 bases. The CDR3 runs 16 residues. In DNA form, the CDR3 reads TGTGCCAGCAGTTCCCCTGGCGGGAGGGCCACCTACGAGCAGTTCTTC. Amino acid sequence: CASSSPGGRATYEQFF.

The J gene is TRBJ2-3, the V gene TRBV7-9; D is unresolved. The germline V and J ends were trimmed by 7 bases and 8 bases, with 7 bases remaining between them. There are 10 residues in the CDR3. Germline V gives CDR1 SEHNR, CDR2 FQNEAQ (reference sequence). Here the CDR3 DNA reads TGTGCCAGCACCTCCGTTACGCAGTATTTT. Its protein is CASTSVTQYF. The entire variable domain, with the rest obtained from reference TRBV7-9 and TRBJ2-3, is as follows: DTGVSQNPRHKITKRGQNVTFRCDPISEHNRLYWYRQTLGQGPEFLTYFQNEAQLEKSRLLSDRFSAERPKGSFSTLEIQRTEQGDSAMYLCASTSVTQYFGPGTRLTVL.

The chain combines TRBV18 with TRBJ2-5, with 9 bases that match TRBD2. This CDR3 is 14 amino acids long. The V and J ends lost 8 bases and 4 bases, in that order; junction bases with no gene match: 8. CDR1 and CDR2 from the germline V gene are KGHSH and LQKENI. In nucleotides, the CDR3 is TGTGCCAGCAAGGAAGCGGGAGGAGCAGAGACCCAGTACTTC. Encoded protein: CASKEAGGAETQYF.

This clone has just a few counts. The chain joins TRBV10-3 to TRBJ1-2; 10 nucleotides match TRBD1. Trimming took 5 bases from V and 3 from J; bases not matched to a gene: 6. Germline V gene sequence: CDR1 ENHRY, CDR2 SYGVKD. The CDR3 is 15 amino acids. The CDR3 here is CAISKRQGAYYGYTF. Here the CDR3 DNA reads TGTGCCATCAGTAAAAGACAGGGGGCTTACTATGGCTACACCTTC.

The chain carries TRBV6-1 and TRBJ1-3; 9 bases line up with TRBD1. Germline V gene data show CDR1 as MNHNS and CDR2 as SASEGT. V shed 5 bases and J 11 bases; nucleotides not matched to a gene: 10. The CDR3 is 14 amino acids. The CDR3 coding sequence is TGTGCCAGCAGTATTGGACAGGGGCAGCATCCCATATATTTT. This sequence encodes CASSIGQGQHPIYF.

V is TRBV19 and J is TRBJ2-3; TRBD2 matches at 13 bases. This CDR3 is built from 20 residues. Germline-derived CDR1 and CDR2 are LNHDA and SQIVND (reference sequence). V lost 0 bases and J lost 4; bases outside the gene matches: 13. CDR3 in DNA: TGTGCCAGTAGTATAGATGTTTTCGGACTAGCGGGAGAGTTACCAGATACGCAGTATTTT. Encoded protein: CASSIDVFGLAGELPDTQYF.